Below, 4 T cell receptor beta chains from the same sample are listed, as sequenced in a study of molecular identifiers for immune sequencing clone quantification. MiXCR, run by TCRdb on the PCR reads, gives a single entry per CDR3 protein. The repertoire holds tens of thousands of distinct CDR3 sequences, with around a quarter as singletons. Material: naive CD8+ T cells from blood, with Jurkat cell RNA spiked in. Subset given: FACS-sorted CD8+CD4-CCR7+CD45RA+ naive T cells. All receptors come from a human donor in good health. Some libraries in this study had Jurkat cell RNA spiked in.

There are many counts of this clonotype. The chain combines TRBV13 with TRBJ2-3; 9 bases line up with TRBD1. The trim removed 4 bases at V and 3 bases at J, leaving 8 bases unmatched. Germline-derived CDR1 and CDR2 are PRHDT and FYEKMQ (reference sequence). The CDR3 loop spans 16 amino acids. The CDR3 sequence is CASSWRTGASTDTQYF. The CDR3 DNA is TGTGCCAGCAGCTGGCGGACAGGGGCGAGTACAGATACGCAGTATTTT. Combining the CDR3 with reference TRBV13 and TRBJ2-3 gives the whole variable domain AAGVIQSPRHLIKEKRETATLKCYPIPRHDTVYWYQQGPGQDPQFLISFYEKMQSDKGSIPDRFSAQQFSDYHSELNMSSLELGDSALYFCASSWRTGASTDTQYFGPGTRLTVL.

The gene calls are TRBV6-6 and TRBJ2-3; D perhaps matches TRBD1 (7 bases). Germline assignment: CDR1 MNHNY and CDR2 SVGAGI (reference sequence). V gave up 7 bases and J gave up 4 bases, with 12 bases separating them. The CDR3 runs 13 residues. This chain's CDR3 is CASTVRGADTQYF. Written as DNA, the CDR3 is TGTGCCAGCACCGTCAGGGGGGCAGATACGCAGTATTTT.

V gene TRBV21-1 combines with J gene TRBJ1-5; TRBD1, the table's D call, was not compared with the DNA. TRBV21-1 is given as a pseudogene. The CDR3 runs to 16 residues. This CDR3 is CASRTTGTGGRQPQHF. The DNA for the CDR3 is TGTGCCAGCAGAACCACCGGGACAGGGGGCCGGCAGCCCCAGCATTTT.

Comment on this clonotype: Germline is not matched at one junction end, which may reflect a read error. The chain links TRBV7-2 to TRBJ2-3, with D uncertain. Germline V gives CDR1 SGHTA, CDR2 FQGNSA. CDR3 length: 14 amino acids. Here the CDR3 reads CASGLFPLADTQYF. The CDR3 DNA reads TGTGCCAGCGGCTTATTTCCCCTGGCAGATACGCAGTATTTT. Complete variable domain (other parts from reference TRBV7-2 and TRBJ2-3): GAGVSQSPSNKVTEKGKDVELRCDPISGHTALYWYRQSLGQGLEFLIYFQGNSAPDKSGLPSDRFSAERTGGSVSTLTIQRTQQEDSAVYLCASGLFPLADTQYFGPGTRLTVL.